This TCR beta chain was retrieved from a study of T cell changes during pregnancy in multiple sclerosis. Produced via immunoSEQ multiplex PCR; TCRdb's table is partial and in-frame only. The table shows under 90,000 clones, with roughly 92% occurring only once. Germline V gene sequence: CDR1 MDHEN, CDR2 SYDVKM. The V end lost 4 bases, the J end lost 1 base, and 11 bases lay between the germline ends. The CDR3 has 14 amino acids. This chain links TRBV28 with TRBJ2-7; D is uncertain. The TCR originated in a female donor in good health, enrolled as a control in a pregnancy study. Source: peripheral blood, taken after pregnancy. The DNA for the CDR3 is TGTGCCAGCAGTTCTTCCGGGTCTTCCTACGAGCAGTACTTC. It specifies CASSSSGSSYEQYF.